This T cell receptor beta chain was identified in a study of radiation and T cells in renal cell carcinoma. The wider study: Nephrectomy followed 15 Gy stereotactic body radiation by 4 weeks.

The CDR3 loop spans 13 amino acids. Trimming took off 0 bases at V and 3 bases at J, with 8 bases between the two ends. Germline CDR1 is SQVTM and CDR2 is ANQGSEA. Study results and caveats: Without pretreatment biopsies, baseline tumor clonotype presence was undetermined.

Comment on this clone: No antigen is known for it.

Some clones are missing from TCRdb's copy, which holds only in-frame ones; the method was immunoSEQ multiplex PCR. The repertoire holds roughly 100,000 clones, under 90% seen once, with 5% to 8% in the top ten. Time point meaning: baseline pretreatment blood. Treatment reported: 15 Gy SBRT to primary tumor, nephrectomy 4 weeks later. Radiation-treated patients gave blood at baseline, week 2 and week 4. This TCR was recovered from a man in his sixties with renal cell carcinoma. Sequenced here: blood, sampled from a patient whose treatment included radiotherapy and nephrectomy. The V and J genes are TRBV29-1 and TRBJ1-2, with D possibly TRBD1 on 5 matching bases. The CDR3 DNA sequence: TGCAGCGTTGAAGACTGGGGGGACTATGGCTACACCTTC. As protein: CSVEDWGDYGYTF.